The 12 T cell receptor beta chains given below trace back to one sample, sequenced in a study of T-cell reconstitution after alpha-beta-depleted transplantation in children. Unique molecular identifiers tagged the TCRbeta library. TCRdb reprocessed the PCR reads via MiXCR and lists one record per CDR3 protein. The table includes some 80,000 distinct CDR3 sequences, about a sixth detected once. Specimen: PBMCs, mostly from graft donor cells, collected 360 days after TCRalphabeta/CD19-depleted stem cell transplant. The receptors come from a male patient aged 2-10 years who had a stem cell transplant for acute lymphoblastic leukemia, so the T cells may come from the graft donor.

V and J are TRBV11-1 and TRBJ2-5, with D perhaps TRBD1 or TRBD2 (5 bases each). The CDR3 is 15 residues long. Germline loops: CDR1 SGHAT, CDR2 FQDESV (reference sequence). V was pared by 7 bases and J by 5 bases, with 20 bases between. CDR3 amino acids: CASTISAPGLETQYF. CDR3 DNA: TGTGCCAGCACCATTAGCGCCCCAGGGCTTGAGACCCAGTACTTC.

This chain connects TRBV10-3 to TRBJ2-3; possible D gene TRBD2, 5 bases. The CDR3 is 15 residues long. The germline V gene encodes CDR1 ENHRY and CDR2 SYGVKD. V lost 2 bases, J lost 2 bases, and 11 bases lay in between. The CDR3 reads CAISEKDSFTDTQYF. Here the CDR3 DNA reads TGTGCCATCAGTGAGAAGGACTCCTTCACAGATACGCAGTATTTT.

This clonotype was picked up a small number of times. The gene calls are TRBV6-5 and TRBJ2-5, with D unresolved. Germline V gene sequence: CDR1 MNHEY, CDR2 SVGAGI. V gave up 2 bases and J gave up 2 bases, with 9 bases separating them. The CDR3 has 14 amino acids. CDR3 sequence (DNA): TGTGCCAGCAGTTACGATCGGGTTCAAGAGACCCAGTACTTC. This gives the protein CASSYDRVQETQYF.

This clonotype was counted between two and nine times. The chain has TRBV10-2 and TRBJ2-3; 11 nucleotides line up with TRBD2. The germline V gene encodes CDR1 WSHSY and CDR2 SAAADI. The CDR3 is 17 residues long. Trimming took 2 bases from V and 0 from J; bases not matched to a gene: 4. The CDR3 loop is CASSETSGSPSTDTQYF. The CDR3 bases are TGCGCCAGCAGTGAGACTAGCGGGAGCCCTAGCACAGATACGCAGTATTTT.

The chain uses TRBV12-3 or TRBV12-4 and TRBJ2-3; 7 bases line up with TRBD1. The length of the CDR3 is 15 residues. The V segment lost 3 bases and the J segment 1 base; nucleotides outside the gene matches: 4. Here the CDR3 reads CASSFAGQGTDTQYF. The CDR3 DNA reads TGTGCCAGCAGTTTCGCTGGACAGGGCACAGATACGCAGTATTTT.

This clonotype has more than one count but fewer than ten. V gene TRBV7-9 combines with J gene TRBJ2-1; D could derive from TRBD1 or TRBD2 (5 bases each). Trimming left V 7 bases short and J 2 bases short, with 12 bases between. The CDR3 loop spans 14 amino acids. In germline, CDR1 is SEHNR, CDR2 FQNEAQ (reference sequence). This CDR3 reads CASTSVGPYNEQFF. The CDR3 bases are TGTGCCAGCACCTCGGTGGGACCCTACAATGAGCAGTTCTTC.

This chain joins TRBV3-1 and TRBJ2-1, with 8 bases lining up with TRBD1. The CDR3 totals 15 residues. Germline loops: CDR1 LGHDT, CDR2 YNNKEL (reference sequence). After removal of 2 bases from V and 2 bases from J, the junction contained 2 bases not matched to a gene. The CDR3 here is CASSQSGGAYNEQFF. CDR3 sequence (DNA): TGTGCCAGCAGCCAATCAGGGGGCGCCTACAATGAGCAGTTCTTC.

This clonotype appeared many times. This chain uses TRBV5-8 with TRBJ2-3; TRBD2 aligns across 7 bases. The V segment lost 3 bases and the J segment 1 base; nucleotides outside the gene matches: 5. This CDR3 contains 15 residues. Looked up from germline, CDR1 is SGHTS and CDR2 is YDEGEE. The CDR3 DNA is TGTGCCAGCAGCTACAAGCGGGAACGCACAGATACGCAGTATTTT. Translating it yields CASSYKRERTDTQYF.

This clonotype was counted ten times or more. This chain connects TRBV20-1 to TRBJ2-7, with D tentatively TRBD1 (6 bases). The CDR3 extends over 14 amino acids. CDR1 is DFQATT and CDR2 is SNEGSKA in the germline V gene (reference sequence). The V gene lost 1 base and the J gene lost 2 bases, with 12 bases spanning the gap. The CDR3 DNA follows: TGCAGTGCTAGAGCCCCCGACAGGCCCTACGAGCAGTACTTC. Translating it yields CSARAPDRPYEQYF.

This clonotype was detected a few times. CDR3 DNA sequence: TGTGCCAGCAGGTCAACAGGGTTCAATTCACCCCTCCACTTT. It is translated as CASRSTGFNSPLHF. The rearrangement joins TRBV6-1 to TRBJ1-6, with D possibly TRBD1 on 6 matching bases. CDR3 size: 14 residues. Trimming left V 6 bases short and J 7 bases short, with 13 bases between. The germline V gene encodes CDR1 MNHNS and CDR2 SASEGT.

The chain recombines TRBV11-1 with TRBJ2-7; 12 bases match TRBD2. The CDR3 has 19 amino acids. J gave up 0 bases and V 1 base, and 10 bases lay outside the gene matches. Per germline, CDR1 SGHAT and CDR2 FQDESV (reference sequence). The CDR3, as DNA: TGTGCCAGCAGCTTAGGACTAGCGGGAGTCCTCACCAACTCCTACGAGCAGTACTTC. Encoded protein: CASSLGLAGVLTNSYEQYF.

This clonotype was counted only a few times. The chain combines TRBV20-1 with TRBJ1-5, with D unclear. This CDR3 has 14 amino acids. Trimming removed 5 bases at V and 6 bases at J, with 17 bases between. CDR1 and CDR2 (germline): DFQATT, SNEGSKA (reference sequence). CDR3 region: CSAAGPPVGQPQHF. The CDR3 coding sequence is TGCAGTGCTGCCGGGCCCCCCGTGGGTCAGCCCCAGCATTTT.